This T cell receptor beta chain derives from a study of tumor and adjacent non-tumor tissue in lung cancer. About the study: Aged about 31 to 80 years, patients included roughly eleven men and about five women with stage I to III disease.

This sample's RNA came from whole unsorted tissue. Between August and November 2014, newly diagnosed, chemotherapy-naive lung cancer patients underwent thoracic surgery in China. The CDR3 covers 11 residues. V lost 2 bases and J 7 bases, leaving 5 bases between the germline ends. TCRbeta libraries were built with three rounds of nested PCR, modified from ARM-PCR. TCRdb re-called the multiplex PCR reads through MiXCR, storing one row per CDR3 protein. The table includes 69,000 or so distinct CDR3 sequences, 73% detected once. This clonotype showed up just a few times. What it binds is not known. It may be a read error: a sequence one base away is much more abundant. Study-level points and caveats: Significantly higher TCR diversity was found in tumor than normal lung.

The clonotype comes from a man in his sixties with non-small cell lung cancer. Specimen: lung tumor tissue. The chain recombines TRBV12-3 or TRBV12-4 with TRBJ1-1, with D hard to call. The CDR3 DNA reads TGTGCCAGCAGTTTAAGGGATGAAGCTTTCTTT. It codes for CASSLRDEAFF.